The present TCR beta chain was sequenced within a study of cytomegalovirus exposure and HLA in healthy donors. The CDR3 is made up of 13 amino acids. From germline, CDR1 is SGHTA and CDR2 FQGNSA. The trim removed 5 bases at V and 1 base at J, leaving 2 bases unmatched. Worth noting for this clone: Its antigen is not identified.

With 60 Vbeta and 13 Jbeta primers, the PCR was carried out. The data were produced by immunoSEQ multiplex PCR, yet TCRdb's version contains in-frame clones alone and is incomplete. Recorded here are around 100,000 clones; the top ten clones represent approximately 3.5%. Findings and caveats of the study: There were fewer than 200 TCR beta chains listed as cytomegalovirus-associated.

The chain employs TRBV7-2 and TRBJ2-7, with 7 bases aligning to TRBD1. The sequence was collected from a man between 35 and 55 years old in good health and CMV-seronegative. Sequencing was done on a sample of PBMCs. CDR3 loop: CASSQTGSYEQYF. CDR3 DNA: TGTGCCAGCAGCCAGACAGGGTCCTACGAGCAGTACTTC. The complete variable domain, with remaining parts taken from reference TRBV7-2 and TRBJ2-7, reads GAGVSQSPSNKVTEKGKDVELRCDPISGHTALYWYRQSLGQGLEFLIYFQGNSAPDKSGLPSDRFSAERTGGSVSTLTIQRTQQEDSAVYLCASSQTGSYEQYFGPGTRLTVT.